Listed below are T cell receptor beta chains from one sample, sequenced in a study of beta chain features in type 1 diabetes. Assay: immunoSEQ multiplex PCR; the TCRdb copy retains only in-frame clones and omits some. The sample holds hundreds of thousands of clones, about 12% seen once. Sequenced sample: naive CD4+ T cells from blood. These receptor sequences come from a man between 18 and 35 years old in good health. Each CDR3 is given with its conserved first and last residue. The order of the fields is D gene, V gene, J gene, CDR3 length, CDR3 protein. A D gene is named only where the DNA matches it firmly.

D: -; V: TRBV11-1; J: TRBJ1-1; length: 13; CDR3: CASSSQFYSEAFF
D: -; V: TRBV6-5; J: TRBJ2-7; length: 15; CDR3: CASSYRSGLGAEQYF
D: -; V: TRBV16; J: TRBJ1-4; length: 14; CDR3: CASSPNRVDEKLFF
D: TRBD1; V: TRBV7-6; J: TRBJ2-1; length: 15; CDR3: CASSLVPEVGGRQFF
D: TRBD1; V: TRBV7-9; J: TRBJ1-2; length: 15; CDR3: CASSNRDRGAGGYTF
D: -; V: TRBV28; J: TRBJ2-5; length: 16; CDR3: CASSFWERAVIETQYF
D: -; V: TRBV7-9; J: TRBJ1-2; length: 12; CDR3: CASSYNRDGYTF
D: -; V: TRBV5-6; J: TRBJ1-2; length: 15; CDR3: CASSLGQVPNYGYTF
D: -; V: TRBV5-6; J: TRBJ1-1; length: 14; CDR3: CASSHGAGFTEAFF
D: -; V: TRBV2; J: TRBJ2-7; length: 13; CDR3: CASRTQGRYEQYF
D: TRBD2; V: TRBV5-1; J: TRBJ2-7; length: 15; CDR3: CASSPASSGPYEQYF
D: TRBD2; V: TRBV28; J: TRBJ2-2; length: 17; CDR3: CASNPGTAAGGGGELFF
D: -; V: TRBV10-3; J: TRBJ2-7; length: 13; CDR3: CAISSGGSYEQYF
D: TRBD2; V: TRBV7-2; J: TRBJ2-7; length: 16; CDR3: CASSLTPSGGSYEQYF
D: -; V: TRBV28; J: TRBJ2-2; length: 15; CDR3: CASSSHRATTGELFF
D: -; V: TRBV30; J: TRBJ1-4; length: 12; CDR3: CAWSVHDEKLFF
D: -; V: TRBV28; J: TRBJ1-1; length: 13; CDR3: CASTRGGGTEAFF
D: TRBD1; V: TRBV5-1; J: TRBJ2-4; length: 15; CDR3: CASSPEGTGIDIQYF
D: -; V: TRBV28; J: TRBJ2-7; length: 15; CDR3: CASRPTGRATYEQYF
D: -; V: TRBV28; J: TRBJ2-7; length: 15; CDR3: CASSLVLFQGVEQYF
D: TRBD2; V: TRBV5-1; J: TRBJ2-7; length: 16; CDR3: CASSSGGTSGGYEQYF
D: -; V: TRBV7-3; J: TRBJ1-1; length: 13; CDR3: CASSQQRNTEAFF
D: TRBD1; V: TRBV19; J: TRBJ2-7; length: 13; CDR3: CASAGGYAYEQYF
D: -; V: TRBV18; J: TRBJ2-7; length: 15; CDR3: CASSPPGQYLYEQYF
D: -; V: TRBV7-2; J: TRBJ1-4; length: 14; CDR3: CASSLYREDEKLFF
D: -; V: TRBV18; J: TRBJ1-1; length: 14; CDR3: CASSPQGVNTEAFF
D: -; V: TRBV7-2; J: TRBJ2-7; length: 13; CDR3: CASSLGHSYEQYF
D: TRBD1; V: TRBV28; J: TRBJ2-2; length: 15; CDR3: CASRLTGAPTGELFF
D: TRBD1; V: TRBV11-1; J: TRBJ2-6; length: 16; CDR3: CASSPRQGTGANVLTF
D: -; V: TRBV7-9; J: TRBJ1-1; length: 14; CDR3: CASSLATGVDEAFF
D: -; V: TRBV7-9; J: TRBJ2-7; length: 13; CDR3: CASSLREVPDRYF
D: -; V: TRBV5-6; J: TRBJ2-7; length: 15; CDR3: CASSLAQGFGGEQYF
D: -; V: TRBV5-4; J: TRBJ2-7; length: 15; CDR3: CASSPGQGVSYEQYF
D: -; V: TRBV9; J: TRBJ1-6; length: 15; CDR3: CASSAGGRFNSPLHF
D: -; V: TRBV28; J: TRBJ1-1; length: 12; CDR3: CASSFLRTEAFF
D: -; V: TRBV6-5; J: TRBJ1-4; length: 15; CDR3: CASSSAGRVNEKLFF
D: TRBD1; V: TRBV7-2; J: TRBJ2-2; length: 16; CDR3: CASSLGGGANTGELFF
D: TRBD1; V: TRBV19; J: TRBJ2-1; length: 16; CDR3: CASSSLGQGVNNEQFF
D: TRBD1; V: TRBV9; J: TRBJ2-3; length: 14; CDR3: CASSVGQGAHTQYF
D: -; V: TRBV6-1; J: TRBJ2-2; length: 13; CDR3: CASRGAYTGELFF
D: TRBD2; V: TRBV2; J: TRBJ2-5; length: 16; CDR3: CASRRGLAGEGETQYF
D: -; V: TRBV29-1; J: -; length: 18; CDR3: CSVEDRQDSERSSYEQYF
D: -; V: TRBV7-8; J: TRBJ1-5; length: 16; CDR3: CASSLGPGGVGQPQHF
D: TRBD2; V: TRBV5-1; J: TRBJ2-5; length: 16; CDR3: CASSSGTSGNQETQYF